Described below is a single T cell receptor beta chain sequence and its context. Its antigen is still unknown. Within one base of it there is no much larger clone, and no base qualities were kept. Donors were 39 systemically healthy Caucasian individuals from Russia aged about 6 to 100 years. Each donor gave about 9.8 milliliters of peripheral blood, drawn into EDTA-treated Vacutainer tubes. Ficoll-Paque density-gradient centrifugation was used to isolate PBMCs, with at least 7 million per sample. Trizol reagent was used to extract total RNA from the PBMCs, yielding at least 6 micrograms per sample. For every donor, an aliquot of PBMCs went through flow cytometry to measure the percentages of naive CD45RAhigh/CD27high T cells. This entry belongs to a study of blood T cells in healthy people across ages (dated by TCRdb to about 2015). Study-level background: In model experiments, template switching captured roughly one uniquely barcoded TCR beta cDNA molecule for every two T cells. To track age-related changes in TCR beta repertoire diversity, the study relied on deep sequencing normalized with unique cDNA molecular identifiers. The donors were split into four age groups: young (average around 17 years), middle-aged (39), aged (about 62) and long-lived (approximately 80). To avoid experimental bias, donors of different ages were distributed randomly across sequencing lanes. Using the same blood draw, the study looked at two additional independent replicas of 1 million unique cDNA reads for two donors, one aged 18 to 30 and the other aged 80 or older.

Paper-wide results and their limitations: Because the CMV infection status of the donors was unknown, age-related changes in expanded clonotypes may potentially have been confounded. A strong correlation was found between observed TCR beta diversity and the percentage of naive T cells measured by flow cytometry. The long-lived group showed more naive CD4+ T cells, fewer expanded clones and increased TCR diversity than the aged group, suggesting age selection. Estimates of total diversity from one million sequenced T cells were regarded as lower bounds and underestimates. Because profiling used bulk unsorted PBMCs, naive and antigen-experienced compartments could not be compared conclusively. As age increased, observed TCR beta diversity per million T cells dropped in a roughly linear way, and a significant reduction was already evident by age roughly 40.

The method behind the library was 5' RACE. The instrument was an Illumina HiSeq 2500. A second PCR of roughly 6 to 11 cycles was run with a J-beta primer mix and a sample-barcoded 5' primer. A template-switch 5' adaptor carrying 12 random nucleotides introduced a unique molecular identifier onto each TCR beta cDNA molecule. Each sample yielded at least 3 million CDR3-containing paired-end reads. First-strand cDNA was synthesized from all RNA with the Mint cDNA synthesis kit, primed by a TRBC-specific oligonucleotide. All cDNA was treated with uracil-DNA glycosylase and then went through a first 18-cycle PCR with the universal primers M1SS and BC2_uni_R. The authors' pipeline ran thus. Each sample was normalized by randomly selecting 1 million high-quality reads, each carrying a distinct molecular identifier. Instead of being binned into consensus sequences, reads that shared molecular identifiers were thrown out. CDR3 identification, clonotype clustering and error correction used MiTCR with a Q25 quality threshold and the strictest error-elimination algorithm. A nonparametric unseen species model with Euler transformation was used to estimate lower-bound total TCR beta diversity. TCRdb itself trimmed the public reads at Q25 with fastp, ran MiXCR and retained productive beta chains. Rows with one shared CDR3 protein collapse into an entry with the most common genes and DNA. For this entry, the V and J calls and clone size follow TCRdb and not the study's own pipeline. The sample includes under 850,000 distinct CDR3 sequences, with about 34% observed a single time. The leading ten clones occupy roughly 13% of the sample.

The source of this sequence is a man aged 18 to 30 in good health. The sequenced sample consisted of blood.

The CDR3 protein sequence reads: CSGVDRGLETQFF. The sequenced DNA: TGCAGCGGGGTCGACAGGGGGCTTGAGACCCAGTTCTTC. Recombination joined TRBV29-1 with TRBJ2-1; 10 middle bases align to TRBD1. The cysteine opens and the phenylalanine closes a CDR3 of 13 amino acids. Just CDR3 DNA is preserved here, 39 bases in frame from base 1. V is cut back by 7 bases and J by 13 bases, with 13 bases in the junction unmatched. Reading the germline V gene gives CDR1 SQVTM and CDR2 ANQGSEA.